This T cell receptor beta chain derives from a study of blood T cells in healthy people across ages. Study-wide context: Roughly one uniquely barcoded beta molecule per two T cells was captured. Study outcomes and limitations: There was no known CMV status for donors, so expanded clonotype changes were possibly confounded.

Sample-barcoded 5' priming and a J-beta primer mix drove a second PCR of about 7 to 11 cycles. Each of the cDNA molecules was tagged by a template-switch adaptor with 12 random nucleotides. Using its own MiXCR run on the 5' RACE reads, TCRdb lists one record per CDR3 protein. Found here are hundreds of thousands of distinct CDR3 sequences, approximately 49% of them singletons; the top ten hold about a third. Each donor supplied 7.5 to 10 milliliters of peripheral blood. Details on this clonotype: Its antigen is currently unknown.

This CDR3 spans 17 amino acids. V was pared by 1 base and J by 0 bases, with 7 bases of the junction left unmatched. Germline CDR1 is SGHTA and CDR2 is FQGTGA. This chain joins TRBV7-3 and TRBJ2-3; the match to TRBD1 covers 7 bases. This TCR was sampled from a woman aged 60-75 years in good health. Sample: blood. The CDR3 nucleotides read TGTGCCAGCAGCTTAAGTAGGGACAGTCCTAGCACAGATACGCAGTATTTT. Its protein product is CASSLSRDSPSTDTQYF.